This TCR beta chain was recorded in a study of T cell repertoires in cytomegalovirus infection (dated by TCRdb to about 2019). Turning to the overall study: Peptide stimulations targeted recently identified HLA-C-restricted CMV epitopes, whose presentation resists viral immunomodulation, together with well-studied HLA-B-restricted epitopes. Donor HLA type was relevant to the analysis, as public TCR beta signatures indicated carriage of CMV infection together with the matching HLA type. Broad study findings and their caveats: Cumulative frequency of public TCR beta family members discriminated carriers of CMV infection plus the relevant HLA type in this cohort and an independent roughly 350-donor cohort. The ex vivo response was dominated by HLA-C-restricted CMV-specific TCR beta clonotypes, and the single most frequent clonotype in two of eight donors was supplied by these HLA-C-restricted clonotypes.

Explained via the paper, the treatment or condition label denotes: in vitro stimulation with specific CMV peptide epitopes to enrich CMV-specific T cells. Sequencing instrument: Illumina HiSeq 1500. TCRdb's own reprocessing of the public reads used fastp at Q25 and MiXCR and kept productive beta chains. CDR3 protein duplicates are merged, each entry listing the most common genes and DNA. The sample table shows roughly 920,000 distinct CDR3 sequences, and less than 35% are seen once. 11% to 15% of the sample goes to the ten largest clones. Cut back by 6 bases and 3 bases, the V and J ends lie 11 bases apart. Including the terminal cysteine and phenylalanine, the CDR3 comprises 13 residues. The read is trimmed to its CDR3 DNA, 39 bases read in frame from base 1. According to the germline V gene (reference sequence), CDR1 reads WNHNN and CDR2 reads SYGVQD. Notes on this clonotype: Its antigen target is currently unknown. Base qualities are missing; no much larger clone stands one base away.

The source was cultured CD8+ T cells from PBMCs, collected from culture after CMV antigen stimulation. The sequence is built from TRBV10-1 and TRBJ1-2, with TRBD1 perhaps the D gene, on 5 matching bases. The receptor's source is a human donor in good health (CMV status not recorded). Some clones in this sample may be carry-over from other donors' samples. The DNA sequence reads TGCGCCAGCAGCGACCTGACAGACTATGGCTACACCTTC. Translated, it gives CASSDLTDYGYTF.